A selection of T cell receptor beta chains follows, all from one sample in a study of CD8+ T cells in alopecia areata. Assay used: immunoSEQ multiplex PCR; TCRdb lists only in-frame clones, some missing. The sample includes 150,000 to 200,000 clones, about 54% of them seen just once. Sequenced: CD4+ T cells sorted from blood. Receptors originate from a human donor in good health. Each CDR3 is given with its conserved first and last residue. The order of the fields is J gene, D gene, V gene, clone size, CDR3 protein, CDR3 DNA. A D gene is named only where the DNA matches it firmly. Clone size is given for some rows only: seen once, a few or many times, or a class if the clone is expanded.

>TRBJ1-3|TRBD1|TRBV29-1|NA
CSVAGQGGNTIYF
TGCAGCGTTGCCGGACAGGGGGGAAACACCATATATTTT
>TRBJ2-5|NA|TRBV6-5|NA
CASSYGVGQETQYF
TGTGCCAGCAGTTACGGAGTTGGGCAAGAGACCCAGTACTTC
>TRBJ1-1|NA|TRBV11-2|once
CASSLGTLRLDTEAFF
TGTGCCAGCAGCTTAGGCACCCTCCGACTTGATACTGAAGCTTTCTTT
>TRBJ2-7|NA|TRBV25-1|NA
CASRGTSRSYEQYF
TGTGCCAGCAGAGGGACTTCCCGCTCCTACGAGCAGTACTTC
>TRBJ1-5|TRBD1|TRBV7-9|NA
CASSLGQGRGNQPQHF
TGTGCCAGCAGCTTGGGACAGGGGAGGGGCAATCAGCCCCAGCATTTT
>TRBJ2-7|NA|TRBV28|NA
CASSKLGGEGPEQYF
TGTGCCAGCAGTAAACTAGGGGGGGAAGGCCCCGAGCAGTACTTC
>TRBJ1-2|NA|TRBV5-1|once
CASSLDHSYGYTF
TGCGCCAGCAGCTTGGATCATTCATATGGCTACACCTTC
>TRBJ2-7|NA|TRBV30|NA
CAWSVTREPYEQYF
TGTGCCTGGAGTGTAACCCGGGAACCCTACGAGCAGTACTTC
>TRBJ1-4|TRBD1|TRBV29-1|few
CSVVKGARGNEKLFF
TGCAGCGTTGTGAAGGGGGCCAGGGGGAATGAAAAACTGTTTTTT
>TRBJ2-1|NA|TRBV5-4|NA
CASSLTSSYNEQFF
TGTGCCAGCAGCTTGACTAGCTCCTACAATGAGCAGTTCTTC
>TRBJ2-3|TRBD2|TRBV29-1|NA
CSVEDSRIWTSGSSTDTQYF
TGCAGCGTTGAAGATTCGCGGATATGGACTAGCGGCTCTAGCACAGATACGCAGTATTTT
>TRBJ2-5|TRBD2|TRBV5-1|NA
CASSSGLAAQETQYF
TGCGCCAGCAGCTCCGGACTAGCAGCACAAGAGACCCAGTACTTC
>TRBJ1-2|NA|TRBV27|once
CASSSAGTGYTF
TGTGCCAGCAGTTCCGCAGGGACTGGCTACACCTTC
>TRBJ1-2|NA|TRBV5-1|NA
CASSERKGDGYTF
TGCGCCAGCAGCGAGAGGAAGGGGGATGGCTACACCTTC
>TRBJ1-1|TRBD1|TRBV11-2|NA
CASGLTGTVEAFF
TGTGCCAGCGGATTAACAGGGACAGTTGAAGCTTTCTTT
>TRBJ2-3|TRBD2|TRBV30|NA
CAWSPLAGGADTQYF
TGTGCCTGGAGCCCCCTAGCGGGAGGGGCAGATACGCAGTATTTT
>TRBJ1-1|NA|TRBV7-2|few
CASSPWSDAEAFF
TGTGCCAGCAGCCCCTGGTCCGACGCTGAAGCTTTCTTT
>TRBJ1-2|NA|TRBV29-1|NA
CSVEVGPPNYGYTF
TGCAGCGTTGAAGTGGGACCGCCTAACTATGGCTACACCTTC
>TRBJ1-1|NA|TRBV10-3|NA
CAISESGLWAFF
TGTGCCATCAGTGAGTCGGGGTTGTGGGCTTTCTTT
>TRBJ2-2|TRBD1|TRBV7-8|once
CASTLQGAGNTGELFF
TGTGCCAGCACCCTACAGGGGGCTGGGAACACCGGGGAGCTGTTTTTT
>TRBJ2-1|TRBD1|TRBV29-1|NA
CSVEQGATYNEQFF
TGCAGCGTTGAACAGGGGGCCACCTACAATGAGCAGTTCTTC
>TRBJ1-4|NA|TRBV25-1|NA
CASRGSGYEKLFF
TGTGCCAGCAGGGGGTCGGGGTATGAAAAACTGTTTTTT
>TRBJ2-2|NA|TRBV5-1|NA
CASSLVADNTGELFF
TGCGCCAGCAGCTTGGTAGCGGATAACACCGGGGAGCTGTTTTTT
>TRBJ1-1|TRBD1|TRBV11-2|NA
CASSSRQGASGTEAFF
TGTGCCAGCAGCTCCCGACAGGGGGCCTCCGGGACTGAAGCTTTCTTT
>TRBJ1-2|NA|TRBV14|NA
CASSYYRDYGYTF
TGTGCCAGCAGCTACTACAGGGACTATGGCTACACCTTC
>TRBJ1-5|NA|TRBV29-1|NA
CSAIPFGGDNQPQHF
TGCAGCGCAATACCCTTCGGGGGGGACAATCAGCCCCAGCATTTT
>TRBJ1-2|NA|TRBV5-1|NA
CASSLSRDYGYTF
TGCGCCAGCAGCTTGAGCAGGGATTATGGCTACACCTTC
>TRBJ1-4|TRBD1|TRBV5-6|few
CASSSGTVNEKLFF
TGTGCCAGCAGTTCCGGGACAGTTAATGAAAAACTGTTTTTT
>TRBJ1-5|NA|TRBV28|NA
CASRAGTLNQPQHF
TGTGCCAGCAGAGCCGGGACCCTTAATCAGCCCCAGCATTTT
>TRBJ2-1|NA|TRBV28|few
CASSFIRVNEQFF
TGTGCCAGCAGTTTCATCAGGGTTAATGAGCAGTTCTTC
>TRBJ2-1|TRBD2|TRBV5-1|few
CASSSLAGGGNEQFF
TGCGCCAGCAGCTCATTAGCGGGAGGGGGGAATGAGCAGTTCTTC
>TRBJ2-7|TRBD2|TRBV29-1|few
CSVWTSGRHEQYF
TGCAGCGTCTGGACTAGCGGGAGACACGAGCAGTACTTC
>TRBJ1-5|NA|TRBV18|NA
CASSPRGRPGLNQPQHF
TGTGCCAGCTCACCTAGGGGACGACCCGGCCTAAATCAGCCCCAGCATTTT
>TRBJ2-1|NA|TRBV30|NA
CACQGGGPLNNEQFF
TGTGCCTGTCAGGGTGGAGGGCCCCTTAACAATGAGCAGTTCTTC
>TRBJ1-2|NA|TRBV28|once
CATGVLQGYTF
TGTGCCACCGGAGTGCTCCAGGGCTACACCTTC
>TRBJ2-2|TRBD1|TRBV9|NA
CASSVGDRANTGELFF
TGTGCCAGCAGCGTAGGGGACAGGGCGAACACCGGGGAGCTGTTTTTT
>TRBJ2-1|TRBD2|TRBV29-1|NA
CSVEGLAGLRLIYNEQFF
TGCAGCGTGGAAGGACTAGCGGGATTGCGTCTGATCTACAATGAGCAGTTCTTC
>TRBJ2-1|NA|TRBV6-6|few
CASSYLRDEQFF
TGTGCCAGCAGTTACCTGAGGGATGAGCAGTTCTTC
>TRBJ2-1|TRBD2|TRBV28|NA
CASSSTSGRGYNEQFF
TGTGCCAGCAGTTCGACTAGCGGGAGGGGTTACAATGAGCAGTTCTTC
>TRBJ2-3|TRBD1|TRBV30|few
CAWGDRPPDTQYF
TGTGCCTGGGGGGACAGGCCCCCAGATACGCAGTATTTT
>TRBJ1-4|TRBD1|TRBV30|NA
CAWRMTGGNEKLFF
TGTGCCTGGAGGATGACAGGGGGCAATGAAAAACTGTTTTTT
>TRBJ2-1|NA|TRBV4-1|NA
CASSQEVGRNNEQFF
TGCGCCAGCAGCCAAGAGGTAGGACGTAACAATGAGCAGTTCTTC
>TRBJ2-3|TRBD1|TRBV4-1|few
CASSRLPTGAKADTQYF
TGCGCCAGCAGCCGGTTGCCAACAGGGGCGAAAGCAGATACGCAGTATTTT
>TRBJ1-1|NA|TRBV7-2|once
CASSLNPSSLLNTEAFF
TGTGCCAGCAGCTTAAACCCGAGCTCCCTTTTGAACACTGAAGCTTTCTTT
>TRBJ1-2|NA|TRBV2|NA
CASSDAGNGGYTF
TGTGCCAGCAGTGACGCAGGGAACGGCGGCTACACCTTC
>TRBJ2-3|TRBD2|TRBV5-4|NA
CASSFEGLAGGSTQYF
TGTGCCAGCAGCTTTGAAGGACTAGCGGGAGGATCTACGCAGTATTTT
>TRBJ2-1|NA|TRBV4-1|NA
CASSQEGSSYNEQFF
TGCGCCAGCAGCCAAGAGGGTAGCTCCTACAATGAGCAGTTCTTC
>TRBJ2-5|NA|TRBV5-1|few
CASSLTETQYF
TGCGCCAGCAGCTTGACGGAGACCCAGTACTTC
>TRBJ2-4|NA|TRBV18|NA
CASSPIREVAKNIQYF
TGTGCCAGCTCACCAATAAGGGAGGTAGCCAAAAACATTCAGTACTTC
>TRBJ2-5|NA|TRBV15|NA
CATSNGRGETQYF
TGTGCCACCAGCAATGGGCGGGGCGAGACCCAGTACTTC
>TRBJ2-3|TRBD2|TRBV2|NA
CASSDRVSGRAEDTQYF
TGTGCCAGCAGTGATCGAGTTAGCGGGAGGGCCGAAGATACGCAGTATTTT
>TRBJ2-3|TRBD2|TRBV30|NA
CAWSVPLAGGISDTQYF
TGTGCCTGGAGTGTACCATTAGCGGGAGGGATCTCAGATACGCAGTATTTT
>TRBJ1-4|NA|TRBV30|NA
CAWSVSPWGANEKLFF
TGTGCCTGGAGTGTTAGCCCGTGGGGGGCTAATGAAAAACTGTTTTTT
>TRBJ1-5|NA|TRBV29-1|NA
CSVGDDQPQHF
TGCAGCGTTGGAGATGATCAGCCCCAGCATTTT
>TRBJ2-2|NA|TRBV11-2|NA
CASSPAVNTGELFF
TGTGCCAGCAGCCCAGCAGTGAACACCGGGGAGCTGTTTTTT